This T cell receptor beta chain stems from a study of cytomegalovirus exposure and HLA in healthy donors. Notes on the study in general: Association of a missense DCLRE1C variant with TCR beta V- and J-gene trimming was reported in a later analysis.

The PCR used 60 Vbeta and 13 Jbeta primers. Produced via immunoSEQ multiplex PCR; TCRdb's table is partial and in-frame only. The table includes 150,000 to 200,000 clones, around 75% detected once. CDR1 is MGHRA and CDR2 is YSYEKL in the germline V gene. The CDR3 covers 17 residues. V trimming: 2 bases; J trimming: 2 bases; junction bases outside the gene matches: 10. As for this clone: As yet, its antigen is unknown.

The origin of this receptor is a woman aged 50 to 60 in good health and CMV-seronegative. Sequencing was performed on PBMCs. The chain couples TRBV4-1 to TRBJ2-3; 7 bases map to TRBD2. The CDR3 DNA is TGCGCCAGCAGCCAACTCTCTGCGGGGGAGTCCACAGATACGCAGTATTTT. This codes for CASSQLSAGESTDTQYF.